This paragraph covers one TCR beta chain sequence. As yet, its antigen is unknown. J was trimmed by 4 bases and V by 1 base; bases with no gene match: 9. The germline gives CDR1 LGHNA, CDR2 YNFKEQ. The CDR3 loop spans 17 amino acids. Together with a sample-barcoded 5' primer, a J-beta primer mix was included in a second PCR lasting about 6 to 11 cycles. Using its own MiXCR run on the 5' RACE reads, TCRdb lists one record per CDR3 protein. The sample lists roughly 930,000 distinct CDR3 sequences, around 48% occurring once. The sample comes from a study of blood T cells in healthy people across ages. The study, taken as a whole, reports: Estimates drawn from one million T cells were deemed to understate diversity. Observed TCR beta diversity per million T cells went down as age went up. This fall followed a roughly linear course with age.

Sample: blood. V is TRBV4-2 and J is TRBJ2-1, with 8 bases matching TRBD2. The clonotype originates from a young man in good health. The CDR3 DNA sequence: TGTGCCAGCAGCCAAGGTCGGAGCGGGAGAATATACAATGAGCAGTTCTTC. Amino acid sequence: CASSQGRSGRIYNEQFF.